The T cell receptor beta chain under discussion was sequenced for a study of T cell repertoires in cytomegalovirus infection. Study information: Carrying CMV and the relevant HLA type showed in public TCR beta signatures. Study results and caveats: Identification of carriers of CMV plus the relevant HLA was performed using cumulative public TCR beta family frequency.

The CDR3 sequence is 13 residues long. The V end was cut by 2 bases, the J end by 4 bases, with 8 bases between. In germline, CDR1 is SGHRS, CDR2 YFSETQ. TCRdb used MiXCR to reprocess the reads, holding one entry per CDR3 protein. The sample includes approximately 590,000 distinct CDR3 sequences, 40% seen only once; the top ten take about half. Worth noting for this clonotype: Its antigen is still unknown.

Sequenced here: cultured PBMCs, sampled from culture after CMV antigen stimulation. The clonotype was recovered from a human donor in good health (CMV status not recorded). Some clones in this sample may be carry-over from other donors' samples. This chain links TRBV5-1 with TRBJ2-3, with D unresolved. CDR3 sequence: CASSFTPSDTQYF. DNA of the CDR3: TGCGCCAGCAGCTTTACCCCTTCAGATACGCAGTATTTT.